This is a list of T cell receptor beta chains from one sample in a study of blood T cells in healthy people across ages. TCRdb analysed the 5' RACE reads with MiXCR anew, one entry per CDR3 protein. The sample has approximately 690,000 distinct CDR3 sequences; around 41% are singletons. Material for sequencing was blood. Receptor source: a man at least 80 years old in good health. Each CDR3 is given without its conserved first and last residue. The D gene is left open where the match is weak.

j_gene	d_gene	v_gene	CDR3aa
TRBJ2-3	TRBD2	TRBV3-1	ASSQDLGRATDTQY
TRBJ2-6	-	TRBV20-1	SAPGSGANVLT
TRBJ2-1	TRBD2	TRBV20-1	SAELAGGDQIYNEQF
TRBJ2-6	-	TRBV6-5	ASSYLQSGANVLT
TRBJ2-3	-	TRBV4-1	ASSQDHRTGVRSDTQY
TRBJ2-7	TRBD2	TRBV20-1	SAPTAGGQGNEQY
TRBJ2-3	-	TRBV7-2	ASSLTVADTQY
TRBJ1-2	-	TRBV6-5	ASRQPGVPNYGYT
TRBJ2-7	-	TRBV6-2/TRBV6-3	ASSYVGAANSYEQY
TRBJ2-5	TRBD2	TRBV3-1	ASSPAGVQETQY
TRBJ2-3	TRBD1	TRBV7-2	ASSLRGQSVADTQY
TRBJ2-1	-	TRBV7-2	ASSSRRNRIETQF
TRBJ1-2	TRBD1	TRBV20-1	SAIDRTGDYGYT
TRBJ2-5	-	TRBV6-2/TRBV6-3	ASSYEAQETQY
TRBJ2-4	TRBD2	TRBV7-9	ASSLHSGRAKEQY
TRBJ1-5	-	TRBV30	AWSLAGTSSNQPQH
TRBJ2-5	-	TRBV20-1	SARFSREETQY
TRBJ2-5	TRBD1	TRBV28	ASSPPGTAQETQY
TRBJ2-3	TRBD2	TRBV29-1	SGSRGRAYRTDTQY
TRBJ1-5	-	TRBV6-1	ASSESWSNQPQH
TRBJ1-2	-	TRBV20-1	SASTGVGSYGYT
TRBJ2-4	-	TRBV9	ASSVEALSQAKNIQY
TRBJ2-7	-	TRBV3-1	ASSQDLRGFYEQY
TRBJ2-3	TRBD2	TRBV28	TSSLRRERTDTQY
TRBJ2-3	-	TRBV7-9	ASSLGNTGPDTQY
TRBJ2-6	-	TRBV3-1	ASSSRADRLSGANVLT
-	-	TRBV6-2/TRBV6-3	AGKRDPGQETQF
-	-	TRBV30	AWSSFQGIQNIQY
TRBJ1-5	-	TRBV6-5	ASTRDGNQPQH
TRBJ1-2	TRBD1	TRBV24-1	ATSDFGTEDGYT
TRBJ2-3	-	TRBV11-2	ASSLVQLNTQY
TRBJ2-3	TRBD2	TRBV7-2	ASSRYTASSGRTSTDTQY
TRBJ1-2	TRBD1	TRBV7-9	ASSIAQGAPANYGYT
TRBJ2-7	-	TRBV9	ASSVRWGDSYEQY
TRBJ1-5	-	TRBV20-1	SAYSVQETQH
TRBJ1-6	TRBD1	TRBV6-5	ASSYSARDSSYNSPLH
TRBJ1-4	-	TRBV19	ASEGVTNEKLF
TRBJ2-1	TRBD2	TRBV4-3	ASSRITSGSGNEQF
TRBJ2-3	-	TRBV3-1	ASSQGGNTQY
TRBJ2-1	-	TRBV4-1	ASSRHFGTTNEQF
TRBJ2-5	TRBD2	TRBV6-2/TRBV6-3	ASNLGLAGQY
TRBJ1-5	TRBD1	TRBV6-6	ASSYGTANSNQPQH
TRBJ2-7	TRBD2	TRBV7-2	ASSLAGLASGEQY
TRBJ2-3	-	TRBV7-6	ASSLAATGFSTDTQY